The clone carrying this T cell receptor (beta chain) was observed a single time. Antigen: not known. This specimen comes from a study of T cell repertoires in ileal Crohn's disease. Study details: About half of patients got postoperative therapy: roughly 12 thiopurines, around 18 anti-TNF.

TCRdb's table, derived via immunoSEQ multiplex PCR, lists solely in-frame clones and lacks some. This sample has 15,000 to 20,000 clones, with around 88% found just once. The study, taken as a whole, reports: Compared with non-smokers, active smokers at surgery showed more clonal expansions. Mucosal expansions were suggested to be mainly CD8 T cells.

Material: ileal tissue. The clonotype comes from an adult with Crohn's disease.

The CDR3 DNA is TGCGCCAGCAGCTTGGGGCGGGGATCCACTGAAGCTTTCTTT. Amino acid sequence: CASSLGRGSTEAFF. The chain carries TRBV5-1 and TRBJ1-1; no firm D call. Germline CDR1 is SGHRS and CDR2 is YFSETQ. V was shortened by 0 bases and J by 4 bases, with 10 bases between the two germline ends. This CDR3 is 14 amino acids long.